These 14 T cell receptor beta chains were all obtained from the same sample, sequenced in a study of ipilimumab plus nivolumab after autologous stem cell transplantation. TCRdb's copy holds only in-frame clones and misses some; the assay was immunoSEQ multiplex PCR. The sample lists more than 12,000 clones, 65% to 75% occurring once. The material was PBMCs, obtained in a trial of ipilimumab plus nivolumab as post-transplant consolidation. Receptors originate from a male donor with primary mediastinal lymphoma.

This clone was counted a single time. This rearrangement joins TRBV5-1 to TRBJ2-1; D is perhaps TRBD1 (6 bases). The CDR3 contains 15 residues. V lost 1 base to trimming and J lost 0 bases, with 8 bases between them. Germline V gene sequence: CDR1 SGHRS, CDR2 YFSETQ. In nucleotides, the CDR3 is TGCGCCAGCAGCTTGAGACAGGACTCCTACAATGAGCAGTTCTTC. Its protein product is CASSLRQDSYNEQFF.

This chain joins TRBV5-8 and TRBJ1-1, with a tentative D call TRBD1 (5 bases). The CDR3 has 11 amino acids. Germline CDR1 is SGHTS and CDR2 is YDEGEE. Trimming stripped 1 base from V and 10 bases from J, with 8 bases between. The CDR3 sequence: CASSLRGGAFF. The CDR3 coding sequence is TGTGCCAGCAGCTTGCGGGGGGGAGCTTTCTTT. Complete variable domain (other parts from reference TRBV5-8 and TRBJ1-1): EAGVTQSPTHLIKTRGQQATLRCSPISGHTSVYWYQQALGLGLQFLLWYDEGEERNRGNFPPRFSGRQFPNYSSELNVNALELEDSALYLCASSLRGGAFFGQGTRLTVV.

This clone appeared a few times. J is TRBJ1-1 and V is TRBV7-9; D is perhaps TRBD1 (5 bases). V was cut by 5 bases and J by 0 bases, with 13 bases left in between. The CDR3 extends over 15 amino acids. Germline values: CDR1 SEHNR, CDR2 FQNEAQ (reference sequence). The CDR3 nucleotides are TGTGCCAGCAGCCGGACGACAGTTATGAACACTGAAGCTTTCTTT. Translated, it gives CASSRTTVMNTEAFF.

The chain uses TRBV6-5 and TRBJ2-7; D may be TRBD2 (5 bases). V was pared by 6 bases and J by 3 bases, with 12 bases between. Germline lookup yields CDR1 MNHEY and CDR2 SVGAGI. The CDR3 is made up of 13 amino acids. DNA of the CDR3: TGTGCCAGCAGACTAGGCCCAAACTACGAGCAGTACTTC. This translates into CASRLGPNYEQYF.

The rearrangement joins TRBV18 to TRBJ1-2; 9 nucleotides align to TRBD1. Germline V gene sequence: CDR1 KGHSH, CDR2 LQKENI. V lost 5 bases, J lost 7 bases, and 5 bases stayed unmatched. The length of the CDR3 is 13 residues. In nucleotides, the CDR3 is TGTGCCAGCTCATCACAGGGGGCCAGTGGCTACACCTTC. Translation: CASSSQGASGYTF.

This chain joins TRBV5-4 and TRBJ1-1; D is unclear. CDR3 length: 13 residues. V lost 5 bases, J lost 6 bases, and 14 bases lay in between. CDR1 and CDR2 (germline): SGHNT, YYREEE (reference sequence). The CDR3 DNA sequence: TGTGCCAGCAGACGTACTAGGACGGCTGAAGCTTTCTTT. It translates to CASRRTRTAEAFF. The variable domain in full, completed from reference TRBV5-4 and TRBJ1-1, reads ETGVTQSPTHLIKTRGQQVTLRCSSQSGHNTVSWYQQALGQGPQFIFQYYREEENGRGNFPPRFSGLQFPNYSSELNVNALELDDSALYLCASRRTRTAEAFFGQGTRLTVV.

The rearrangement uses TRBV7-8 and TRBJ1-1; D not resolved. The V and J ends lost 1 base and 1 base respectively, with 16 bases between them. The V gene's germline CDR1 is SGHVS and CDR2 FQNEAQ. CDR3 length: 17 amino acids. This CDR3 is CASSLGLGRSKNTEAFF. CDR3 bases: TGTGCCAGCAGCTTAGGCCTCGGGAGATCTAAGAACACTGAAGCTTTCTTT.

The genes are TRBV6-5 and TRBJ1-4; D perhaps matches TRBD1 (5 bases). The length of the CDR3 is 15 residues. V lost 1 base and J lost 6, with 12 bases in between. Germline V lookup: CDR1 MNHEY, CDR2 SVGAGI. The DNA of the CDR3 is TGTGCCAGCAGTTACTTGGGATTAGGGGATGAAAAACTGTTTTTT. It yields the protein CASSYLGLGDEKLFF.

The CDR3 region is CASSYSQGDTQYF. Here the CDR3 DNA reads TGTGCCAGCAGTTACTCACAGGGGGATACGCAGTATTTT. The V and J genes are TRBV6-6 and TRBJ2-3; 7 bases line up with TRBD1. CDR3 length equals 13 residues. V lost 0 bases and J lost 6; bases outside the gene matches: 0. Germline values: CDR1 MNHNY, CDR2 SVGAGI (reference sequence).

This clone was seen a handful of times. The rearrangement links TRBV7-9 to TRBJ2-7; weak D call: TRBD2 (6 bases). This CDR3 is 15 amino acids long. V was trimmed by 5 bases and J by 0 bases, leaving 14 bases between them. Germline lookup yields CDR1 SEHNR and CDR2 FQNEAQ (reference sequence). The CDR3 DNA sequence: TGTGCCAGCAGCCACCCGGGGGTTCCCTCCTACGAGCAGTACTTC. This encodes CASSHPGVPSYEQYF.

The J gene is TRBJ2-7, the V gene TRBV5-1; TRBD1 is a possible D gene (5 bases). V was clipped by 0 bases and J by 6 bases, with 10 bases between them. Germline CDR1 SGHRS, CDR2 YFSETQ. CDR3 length equals 13 residues. The CDR3 DNA reads TGCGCCAGCAGCTTGGTAGGGGTAGGCGAGCAGTACTTC. Encoded protein: CASSLVGVGEQYF.

This clone was seen a handful of times. CDR3 in amino acids: CATKDFEGTDTQYF. The CDR3 DNA reads as TGTGCCACCAAGGATTTTGAAGGGACAGATACGCAGTATTTT. V is TRBV6-1 and J is TRBJ2-3, with unresolved D. The CDR3 contains 14 residues. Per germline, CDR1 MNHNS and CDR2 SASEGT. V lost 10 bases to trimming and J lost 3 bases, with 17 bases between them.

The CDR3 region is CASSLAPTWTSYEQYF. The CDR3 DNA follows: TGTGCCAGCAGCTTAGCCCCGACATGGACCTCCTACGAGCAGTACTTC. The chain joins TRBV7-2 to TRBJ2-7, with D hard to call. The CDR3 is 16 amino acids. Germline CDR1 reads SGHTA; CDR2 reads FQGNSA. Trimming stripped 0 bases from V and 0 bases from J, with 12 bases between.

This sequence joins TRBV5-3 and TRBJ1-2; 7 bases match TRBD1. TRBV5-3 is given ORF status, its function remaining uncertain. V gave up 4 bases and J gave up 3 bases; unmatched junction bases: 6. The CDR3 contains 14 residues. The DNA of the CDR3 is TGTGCCAGAAGCACCGGGACAGTTTACTATGGCTACACCTTC. It encodes CARSTGTVYYGYTF.